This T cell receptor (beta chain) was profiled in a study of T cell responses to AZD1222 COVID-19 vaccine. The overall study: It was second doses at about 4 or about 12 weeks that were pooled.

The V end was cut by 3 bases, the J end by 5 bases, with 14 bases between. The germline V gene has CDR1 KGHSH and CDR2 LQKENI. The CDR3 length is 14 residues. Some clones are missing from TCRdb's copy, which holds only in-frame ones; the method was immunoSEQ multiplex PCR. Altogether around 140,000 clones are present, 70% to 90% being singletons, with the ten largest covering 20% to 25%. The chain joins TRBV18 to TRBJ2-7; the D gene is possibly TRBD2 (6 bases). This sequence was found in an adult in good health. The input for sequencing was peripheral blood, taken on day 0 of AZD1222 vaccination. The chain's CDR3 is CASSPTTGLDEQYF. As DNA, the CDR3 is TGTGCCAGCTCACCCACGACGGGACTCGACGAGCAGTACTTC.